This paragraph covers one TCR beta chain sequence. The target antigen is unknown. CDR1 LGHNA and CDR2 YNFKEQ come from the germline V gene. The CDR3 runs to 16 residues. The V and J ends lost 0 bases and 3 bases, in that order; junction bases with no gene match: 5. This entry belongs to a study of T cell repertoires in cytomegalovirus infection. As for the study in general: Newly reported HLA-C-restricted and thoroughly characterized HLA-B-restricted CMV epitopes were employed. Public TCR beta signatures marked donors with CMV infection and the matching HLA.

TCRdb called the reads again in MiXCR, with one record for every CDR3 protein. Found here are about 700,000 distinct CDR3 sequences, roughly a third of them singletons; the top ten hold about 20%. The specimen was cultured PBMCs, collected from culture after CMV antigen stimulation. The chain has TRBV4-2 and TRBJ2-7, with TRBD2 matching over 10 bases. The sequence was collected from a human donor in good health (CMV status not recorded). Some clones in this sample may be carry-over from other donors' samples. This chain's CDR3 is CASSQEPAGGLYEQYF. In nucleotides, the CDR3 is TGTGCCAGCAGCCAAGAACCAGCGGGGGGGCTCTACGAGCAGTACTTC.